This T cell receptor beta chain comes out of a study of cytomegalovirus exposure and HLA in healthy donors. The V gene's germline CDR1 is SGHAT and CDR2 FQDESV (reference sequence). The CDR3 length is 13 residues. Deletions cut 3 bases from V and 2 bases from J, with 8 bases between. A note on this clone: The target antigen is unknown.

PCR amplification relied on 60 Vbeta primers (plus 13 Jbeta primers). This table comes from immunoSEQ multiplex PCR, and its TCRdb copy is limited to in-frame clones, with some not included. The repertoire has fewer than 130,000 clones, more than 70% of them found once; the top ten carry 2.5% to 3%. Whole-study results and caveats: A likely sequencing artifact accounted for one observed cluster of highly shared sequence variants. In a later analysis, compared with equally common non-associated chains, HLA-associated beta chains were more expanded. The study dropped some indistinguishable V segments, TRBV6-2 and TRBV6-3 among them.

Sequenced material: PBMCs. The gene calls are TRBV11-1 and TRBJ2-7; D is uncertain. The receptor's source is a woman in her fifties or sixties in good health and CMV-seropositive. CDR3 DNA: TGTGCCAGCAGCTTGTACACAGCCTACGAGCAGTACTTC. As protein: CASSLYTAYEQYF.